The clone carrying this T cell receptor (beta chain) was detected a few times. Its antigen is as yet unknown. CDR1 and CDR2 (germline): SGHNT, YENEEA. This CDR3 comprises 14 residues. Trimming removed 4 bases at V and 2 bases at J, with 12 bases between. TCRdb reprocessed the reads via MiXCR and lists one record per CDR3 protein. The sample has about 920,000 distinct CDR3 sequences, roughly 30% seen once; the top ten hold 11% to 15%. The data originate from a study of T cell repertoires in cytomegalovirus infection. At the level of the study: In public TCR beta signatures, there were indications of both CMV infection and matching HLA type. Broader study findings: Dominating the ex vivo response were HLA-C-restricted CMV-specific TCR beta clonotypes.

This material consisted of cultured CD8+ T cells from PBMCs, taken from culture after CMV antigen stimulation. The TCR originated in a human donor in good health (CMV status not recorded). Some clones in this sample may be carry-over from other donors' samples. The rearrangement joins TRBV11-3 to TRBJ2-7, with a weak D call TRBD1 (5 bases). CDR3 sequence: CASSSAGNPYEQYF. The CDR3 DNA sequence: TGTGCCAGCAGCTCTGCAGGGAACCCCTACGAGCAGTACTTC.